These T cell receptor beta chains were read from a single sample in a study of blood T cells in healthy people across ages. TCRdb reanalysed the 5' RACE reads using MiXCR and keeps one entry per CDR3 protein. The sample lists under 700,000 distinct CDR3 sequences, around 24% seen once, with just over 8.5% in the top ten. This sample was also put to use in a study of T cells of mothers and their children.

Sequencing was performed on blood. The receptors were gathered from a boy aged 10-17 years in good health. Both conserved end residues are trimmed from each CDR3.

j_gene: TRBJ2-5; len: 14; v_gene: TRBV5-1; CDR3aa: ASSLDLRTRKETQY
j_gene: TRBJ2-1; len: 13; v_gene: TRBV12-3/TRBV12-4; CDR3aa: ASSPRGGSYNEQF
j_gene: TRBJ2-7; len: 13; v_gene: TRBV20-1; CDR3aa: SARDPAGPTYEQY
j_gene: TRBJ1-3; len: 10; v_gene: TRBV4-1; CDR3aa: ASRDTGNTIY
j_gene: TRBJ2-5; len: 14; v_gene: TRBV5-1; CDR3aa: ASSLIAGGSQETQY
j_gene: TRBJ2-7; len: 13; v_gene: TRBV6-5; CDR3aa: ASSWTSGKRDEQY
j_gene: TRBJ2-3; len: 13; v_gene: TRBV2; CDR3aa: ASETGTGGWDTQY
j_gene: TRBJ1-4; len: 16; v_gene: TRBV7-8; CDR3aa: ASSLGAIRAPTNEKLF
j_gene: TRBJ2-2; len: 12; v_gene: TRBV5-1; CDR3aa: ASSLGQGAGELF
j_gene: TRBJ1-1; len: 12; v_gene: TRBV29-1; CDR3aa: SVAIRATGTEAF
j_gene: TRBJ2-3; len: 15; v_gene: TRBV5-1; CDR3aa: ASSLIFPSGAGDTQY
j_gene: TRBJ1-4; len: 11; v_gene: TRBV20-1; CDR3aa: SGCKRSNEKLF
j_gene: TRBJ1-3; len: 12; v_gene: TRBV7-9; CDR3aa: ASSLLSSGNTIY
j_gene: TRBJ1-4; len: 13; v_gene: TRBV7-2; CDR3aa: ASSLVLAGEEKLF
j_gene: TRBJ2-7; len: 9; v_gene: TRBV29-1; CDR3aa: SVEVPGEQY
j_gene: TRBJ1-4; len: 12; v_gene: TRBV5-1; CDR3aa: ASSLEGTGEKLF
j_gene: TRBJ1-1; len: 11; v_gene: TRBV29-1; CDR3aa: SVSRGMNTEAF
j_gene: NA; len: 13; v_gene: TRBV28; CDR3aa: ASRTGQGITYEQY
j_gene: TRBJ1-2; len: 14; v_gene: TRBV9; CDR3aa: ASSVASDKRIYGYT
j_gene: TRBJ2-1; len: 13; v_gene: TRBV14; CDR3aa: ASSQLSMKYNEQF
j_gene: TRBJ2-5; len: 13; v_gene: TRBV30; CDR3aa: AWSTPPWGEETQY
j_gene: TRBJ2-4; len: 14; v_gene: TRBV28; CDR3aa: ASSSLAPTAKNIQY
j_gene: TRBJ2-7; len: 12; v_gene: TRBV5-1; CDR3aa: ASSLGEGVLEQY
j_gene: TRBJ2-7; len: 14; v_gene: TRBV5-1; CDR3aa: ASSLRPSGSFNEQY
j_gene: TRBJ1-2; len: 15; v_gene: TRBV3-1; CDR3aa: ASSPGTGGPSNYGYT
j_gene: TRBJ2-7; len: 13; v_gene: TRBV6-2/TRBV6-3; CDR3aa: ASSPTLMRAYEQY
j_gene: NA; len: 11; v_gene: TRBV5-8; CDR3aa: ASSLHGGNEQF
j_gene: TRBJ1-2; len: 15; v_gene: TRBV11-2; CDR3aa: ASSQIRDTELPYGYT
j_gene: TRBJ1-4; len: 11; v_gene: TRBV6-5; CDR3aa: ASSYTPGEKLF
j_gene: TRBJ2-5; len: 14; v_gene: TRBV28; CDR3aa: ASSPRLAGGRETQY
j_gene: TRBJ2-1; len: 14; v_gene: TRBV12-3/TRBV12-4; CDR3aa: AGSTGLAGPHNEQF
j_gene: TRBJ2-1; len: 18; v_gene: TRBV20-1; CDR3aa: SARDQIGGGVDIWRDEQF
j_gene: TRBJ1-5; len: 12; v_gene: TRBV7-9; CDR3aa: ASSLKGVDQPQH
j_gene: TRBJ2-2; len: 12; v_gene: TRBV27; CDR3aa: ASSQTPDTGELF
j_gene: TRBJ1-6; len: 15; v_gene: TRBV7-9; CDR3aa: ASSLAGRGFHNSPLH
j_gene: NA; len: 12; v_gene: TRBV28; CDR3aa: ASSLTAEYNEQF
j_gene: NA; len: 13; v_gene: TRBV9; CDR3aa: ASSLRGGWDNEQF
j_gene: TRBJ2-2; len: 14; v_gene: TRBV11-3; CDR3aa: ASRRPRGRYTGELF
j_gene: TRBJ2-5; len: 14; v_gene: TRBV6-1; CDR3aa: ASSEALQGRPETQY
j_gene: TRBJ2-7; len: 13; v_gene: TRBV29-1; CDR3aa: SVTHLAGGPHEQY
j_gene: TRBJ2-2; len: 13; v_gene: TRBV29-1; CDR3aa: SAYGGQGNTGELF
j_gene: TRBJ1-2; len: 13; v_gene: TRBV14; CDR3aa: ASSPVKGANYGYT
j_gene: TRBJ2-2; len: 13; v_gene: TRBV7-9; CDR3aa: ASSLTSGGPGELF